The 23 T cell receptor beta chains below were found in one sample sequenced in a study of Graves' ophthalmopathy and Graves' hyperthyroidism. RNA transcripts yielded amplified TCR beta CDR3 regions. Second-round multiplex PCR came after a first-round RT-PCR that employed HTBI primers. TCRdb re-analysed the multiplex PCR reads in MiXCR, keeping a single row per CDR3 protein. This sample has around 1,000,000 distinct CDR3 sequences, with about 40% found just once. What was sequenced was peripheral blood or thyroid tissue (not recorded which). These receptors were obtained from an adult man with Graves' hyperthyroidism.

V and J are TRBV11-2 and TRBJ1-2; TRBD1 is a possible D gene (5 bases). In germline, CDR1 is SGHAT, CDR2 FQNNGV. The ends were cut back, 3 bases at V and 7 bases at J, with 21 bases in the middle. This CDR3 comprises 16 residues. The CDR3 protein is CASSFGGEKLWSGYTF. CDR3 nucleotides: TGTGCCAGCAGCTTCGGGGGTGAGAAGCTATGGAGTGGCTACACCTTC.

This chain connects TRBV10-1 to TRBJ1-2; possible D gene TRBD1, 6 bases. Germline V gene data show CDR1 as WNHNN and CDR2 as SYGVQD (reference sequence). V was trimmed by 8 bases and J by 0 bases, leaving 13 bases between them. This CDR3 spans 14 amino acids. CDR3: CASDSDSTNYGYTF. DNA for the CDR3: TGCGCCAGCGACTCGGACAGTACTAACTATGGCTACACCTTC.

The chain has TRBV6-2 or TRBV6-3 and TRBJ1-3, with D uncertain. This CDR3 region has 14 residues. CDR1 is MNHEY and CDR2 is SVGEGT in the germline V gene. V lost 2 bases and J 5 bases, leaving 10 bases between the germline ends. CDR3 in DNA: TGTGCCAGCAGTTACCGGATTCTTCGAAACACCATATATTTT. It specifies CASSYRILRNTIYF.

This rearrangement joins TRBV12-3 or TRBV12-4 to TRBJ2-5, with D perhaps being TRBD1 or TRBD2 (5 bases each). This CDR3 contains 14 residues. V was cut by 4 bases and J by 5 bases, with 14 bases left in between. The chain's CDR3 is CASSYGTAWETQYF. The CDR3 DNA reads as TGTGCCAGCAGTTACGGGACCGCTTGGGAGACCCAGTACTTC.

The chain links TRBV29-1 to TRBJ2-5, with 11 bases matching TRBD1. The germline V gene has CDR1 SQVTM and CDR2 ANQGSEA. This CDR3 has 13 residues. V gave up 8 bases and J gave up 1 base; unmatched junction bases: 3. The DNA for the CDR3 is TGCAGCCAAGGACAGGGGGCCCAAGAGACCCAGTACTTC. Translating gives CSQGQGAQETQYF. Filled out from reference TRBV29-1 and TRBJ2-5, the complete variable domain reads SAVISQKPSRDICQRGTSLTIQCQVDSQVTMMFWYRQQPGQSLTLIATANQGSEATYESGFVIDKFPISRPNLTFSTLTVSNMSPEDSSIYLCSQGQGAQETQYFGPGTRLLVL.

The chain carries TRBV7-9 and TRBJ2-5; D remains unclear. Between the trimmed V and J ends, which lost 5 bases and 3 bases, there was a span of 10 bases. The CDR3 covers 13 residues. Germline CDR1 reads SEHNR; CDR2 reads FQNEAQ (reference sequence). CDR3 DNA sequence: TGTGCCAGCAGCGTGAGCAGGAAAGAGACCCAGTACTTC. Its protein product is CASSVSRKETQYF.

This clonotype was recorded many times. J is TRBJ1-1 and V is TRBV14; 9 nucleotides match TRBD1. There are 20 residues in the CDR3. V shed 5 bases, J shed 0 bases, and the junction held 19 bases outside the gene matches. Germline V gives CDR1 SGHDN, CDR2 FVKESK. CDR3 sequence: CASSESGTGSLPRMNTEAFF. CDR3 in DNA: TGTGCCAGCAGCGAGTCCGGGACAGGGTCTTTACCAAGGATGAACACTGAAGCTTTCTTT.

The chain is built from TRBV25-1 and TRBJ2-5, with 8 bases lining up with TRBD2. J was trimmed by 2 bases and V by 8 bases; bases with no gene match: 7. Germline CDR1 MGHDK, CDR2 SYGVNS. The CDR3 loop spans 14 amino acids. The CDR3 is CASGVPGGQETQYF. The CDR3 bases are TGTGCCAGCGGAGTCCCGGGAGGGCAAGAGACCCAGTACTTC.

The sample holds many counts of this clonotype. The chain carries TRBV7-9 and TRBJ2-7; TRBD1 or TRBD2 may be the D gene (5 bases each). Germline CDR1 SEHNR, CDR2 FQNEAQ (reference sequence). The CDR3 length is 14 residues. The ends were cut back, 5 bases at V and 6 bases at J, with 17 bases in the middle. The CDR3 DNA follows: TGTGCCAGCAGCCCGCCGGGACGGCCCTCCGAGCAGTACTTC. It is translated as CASSPPGRPSEQYF.

This clonotype has more than one count but fewer than ten. The V gene is TRBV5-4, the J gene TRBJ2-7; D is unresolved. The CDR3 loop spans 15 amino acids. V was trimmed by 2 bases and J by 1 base, leaving 13 bases between them. Germline CDR1 is SGHNT and CDR2 is YYREEE (reference sequence). CDR3 in amino acids: CASSFGKGGSYEQYF. The CDR3 coding sequence is TGTGCCAGCAGCTTTGGAAAGGGTGGTTCCTACGAGCAGTACTTC.

The chain uses TRBV20-1 and TRBJ1-3; D call uncertain. The CDR3 has 14 residues. Trimming shortened V by 2 bases and J by 0 bases, and 8 bases separated the two germline ends. Germline CDR1 DFQATT, CDR2 SNEGSKA (reference sequence). As DNA, the CDR3 is TGCAGTGCTAGATGGGGAAACTCTGGAAACACCATATATTTT. This translates into CSARWGNSGNTIYF.

V gene TRBV12-3 or TRBV12-4 combines with J gene TRBJ1-4, with a weak D call TRBD1 (6 bases). V dropped 5 bases and J dropped 8 bases, with 21 bases sitting between them. The CDR3 covers 16 residues. The CDR3 DNA sequence: TGTGCCAGCAGTCCCCAACCCGGGACAATGGACGAAAAACTGTTTTTT. This codes for CASSPQPGTMDEKLFF.

The CDR3 DNA is TGTGCCGCCCAAGGCGGGACAGGGGAGACCCAGTACTTC. Translating it yields CAAQGGTGETQYF. The chain carries TRBV10-3 and TRBJ2-5; 9 bases are shared with TRBD1. Losses at the gene ends were 11 bases for V and 5 bases for J; bases not matched to a gene: 9. Germline V gives CDR1 ENHRY, CDR2 SYGVKD. The CDR3 extends over 13 amino acids.

This clonotype was observed a few times. This chain connects TRBV29-1 to TRBJ1-1; the match to TRBD1 covers 9 bases. Germline loops: CDR1 SQVTM, CDR2 ANQGSEA. V dropped 5 bases and J dropped 4; count of bases not matched to a gene: 5. The CDR3 length is 13 residues. CDR3 loop: CSVMGQGGTEAFF. CDR3 sequence (DNA): TGCAGCGTTATGGGACAGGGAGGCACTGAAGCTTTCTTT.

This clonotype has ten or more counts. The chain uses TRBV28 and TRBJ1-1; perhaps TRBD1 as D (6 bases). The CDR3 is made up of 12 amino acids. V gave up 7 bases and J gave up 4 bases, with 10 bases separating them. CDR1 and CDR2 (germline): MDHEN, SYDVKM. The CDR3 DNA reads as TGTGCCAGCACCACAGGGAGCACTGAAGCTTTCTTT. This sequence encodes CASTTGSTEAFF.

The chain has TRBV5-1 and TRBJ2-7; 8 bases agree with TRBD1. CDR1 is SGHRS, CDR2 YFSETQ, per germline. The J segment lost 2 bases and the V segment lost 0 bases, leaving 7 bases of the junction unmatched. This CDR3 has 16 residues. The CDR3 coding sequence is TGCGCCAGCAGCTTGGAGACAGGGACAGGCACCTACGAGCAGTACTTC. It yields the protein CASSLETGTGTYEQYF.

Comments on this clonotype: This may stem from a read error, because a much larger clone lies one nucleotide away. The J gene is TRBJ2-2, the V gene TRBV5-1, with D perhaps being TRBD1 or TRBD2 (5 bases each). The germline gives CDR1 SGHRS, CDR2 YFSETQ. The CDR3 runs to 14 residues. CDR3: CAISAGTDPGELFF. DNA of the CDR3: TGCGCCATCAGCGCAGGGACGGACCCCGGGGAGCTGTTTTTT.

As to this clonotype: Since a much larger clone is just one base distant, this may be a read error. This chain joins TRBV10-3 and TRBJ2-2, with 9 bases matching TRBD2. The CDR3 has 18 amino acids. Per the germline V gene, CDR1 is ENHRY and CDR2 is SYGVKD. The CDR3, as DNA: TGTGTCATCAGTGAGTCGGTGTCTAGCGGGGTTAACACCGGGGAGCTGTTTTTT. This sequence encodes CVISESVSSGVNTGELFF.

As regards this clonotype: A much larger clone sits a single nucleotide away, making a read error possible. The chain couples TRBV7-2 to TRBJ1-3; 7 positions agree with TRBD1. The CDR3 has 14 residues. Germline V gene data show CDR1 as SGHTA and CDR2 as FQGNSA. Here the CDR3 DNA reads TGTGGCAGCAGCTCAGGGGGTGCCGGAAACACCATATATTTT. This translates into CGSSSGGAGNTIYF.

This clonotype was observed many times. The gene calls are TRBV20-1 and TRBJ1-2; unclear D gene. This CDR3 region has 14 residues. Germline loops: CDR1 DFQATT, CDR2 SNEGSKA (reference sequence). Trimming shortened V by 0 bases and J by 2 bases, and 10 bases separated the two germline ends. This CDR3 reads CSARERELNYGYTF. The CDR3 DNA reads as TGCAGTGCTAGAGAGCGTGAACTAAACTATGGCTACACCTTC.

The chain combines TRBV9 with TRBJ2-6, with D hard to call. V was trimmed by 7 bases and J by 3 bases, leaving 8 bases between them. The CDR3 sequence is 13 residues long. Germline CDR1 is SGDLS and CDR2 is YYNGEE. CDR3 DNA: TGTGCCAGCGGCCAAGTTGGGGCCAACGTCCTGACTTTC. Translation gives CASGQVGANVLTF.

The table lists this clonotype with a few counts. The genes are TRBV19 and TRBJ2-7, with D perhaps given as TRBD1 or TRBD2 (5 bases each). The CDR3 has 14 amino acids. With 6 bases removed from V and 6 bases from J, the gap between germline ends came to 18 bases. From germline, CDR1 is LNHDA and CDR2 SQIVND (reference sequence). CDR3 nucleotide sequence: TGTGCCAGTAGCGGGACCGCCGGGTTTGGCGAGCAGTACTTC. It yields the protein CASSGTAGFGEQYF.

This chain connects TRBV12-3 or TRBV12-4 to TRBJ1-5; TRBD1 agrees at 9 bases. The CDR3 covers 15 residues. With V trimmed by 5 bases and J by 6 bases, 8 bases remained unmatched. CDR3 bases: TGTGCCAGCAGTCCCCCTCGGACAGGGGTTCAGCCCCAGCATTTT. It translates to CASSPPRTGVQPQHF.